The next 18 T cell receptor beta chains were all read from a single sample in a study of blood T cell repertoires in COVID-19. Sequencing used immunoSEQ multiplex PCR; TCRdb keeps in-frame clones, though not all of them. The sample carries 150,000 to 200,000 clones, roughly 90% recorded once. The sequenced sample consisted of peripheral blood. The source of these receptors is a man aged 55-75 years with active or convalescent COVID-19.

This chain joins TRBV7-2 and TRBJ2-7; weak D call: TRBD2 (6 bases). Looked up from germline, CDR1 is SGHTA and CDR2 is FQGNSA. The length of the CDR3 is 15 residues. Trimming pared 6 bases from V and 3 bases from J, leaving 18 bases between. The chain's CDR3 is CASSLTPGLGYEQYF. The CDR3 nucleotides read TGTGCCAGCAGTTTAACTCCGGGACTCGGCTACGAGCAGTACTTC.

The genes are TRBV21-1 and TRBJ2-4; TRBD1, the D gene given by the table, was not confirmed from the DNA. TRBV21-1 is flagged as a pseudogene. There are 17 residues in the CDR3. In DNA, the CDR3 is TGTGCCAGCAGCGATCCCGGGACAGGGGCTTCCAAAAACATTCAGTACTTC. This codes for CASSDPGTGASKNIQYF.

V gene TRBV9 combines with J gene TRBJ1-4; 7 bases match TRBD1. This CDR3 is built from 15 residues. Trimming cost V 3 bases and J 5 bases; bases outside gene matches: 7. Germline CDR1 SGDLS, CDR2 YYNGEE. CDR3 DNA: TGTGCCAGCAGCGCCTCCGGGACAGCGAATGAAAAACTGTTTTTT. This codes for CASSASGTANEKLFF.

This chain uses TRBV5-1 with TRBJ1-1, with no clear D. The CDR3 is made up of 14 amino acids. Germline V gene lookup returns CDR1 SGHRS and CDR2 YFSETQ. Trimming shortened V by 3 bases and J by 1 base, and 10 bases separated the two germline ends. The CDR3 loop reads CASSSLGQNTEAFF. CDR3 nucleotide sequence: TGCGCCAGCAGCTCCCTGGGCCAGAACACTGAAGCTTTCTTT.

This clone appeared once. The chain uses TRBV18 and TRBJ1-1, with TRBD1 matching 7 bases. The V gene's germline CDR1 is KGHSH and CDR2 LQKENI. V gave up 3 bases and J gave up 0 bases; unmatched junction bases: 10. There are 17 residues in the CDR3. The CDR3 here is CASSPNGGGGMNTEAFF. The CDR3 DNA reads as TGTGCCAGCTCACCCAACGGCGGAGGGGGCATGAACACTGAAGCTTTCTTT.

CDR3 nucleotide sequence: TGTGCCTGGAAGGGGACAGGGGGGAATAACTATGGCTACACCTTC. Residues: CAWKGTGGNNYGYTF. The V call is TRBV30, the J call TRBJ1-2, with 11 bases fitting TRBD1. The ends lost 4 bases at V and 1 base at J; junction bases unmatched: 5. The CDR3 has 15 residues. Germline V gives CDR1 GTSNPN, CDR2 SVGIG (reference sequence).

The chain uses TRBV30 and TRBJ1-2, with TRBD1 identical over 10 bases. Looked up from germline, CDR1 is GTSNPN and CDR2 is SVGIG (reference sequence). The V and J ends lost 2 bases and 8 bases, in that order; junction bases with no gene match: 5. This CDR3 is 13 amino acids long. The CDR3 DNA reads TGTGCCTGGAGTTCGGGACAGGGGTTCGGCTACACCTTC. It specifies CAWSSGQGFGYTF.

A single count supports this clone. The J gene is TRBJ1-1, the V gene TRBV2; D ambiguous. Germline V gene lookup returns CDR1 SNHLY and CDR2 FYNNEI. This CDR3 is 14 amino acids long. V gave up 7 bases and J gave up 0 bases, with 12 bases separating them. CDR3 in DNA: TGTGCCAGCACAGCGGGGAGTATGAACACTGAAGCTTTCTTT. It encodes CASTAGSMNTEAFF. The variable domain in full, completed from reference TRBV2 and TRBJ1-1, reads EPEVTQTPSHQVTQMGQEVILRCVPISNHLYFYWYRQILGQKVEFLVSFYNNEISEKSEIFDDQFSVERPDGSNFTLKIRSTKLEDSAMYFCASTAGSMNTEAFFGQGTRLTVV.

The chain has TRBV29-1 and TRBJ2-7, with D unclear. V lost 4 bases and J lost 4, with 5 bases in between. The CDR3 extends over 10 amino acids. Per the germline V gene, CDR1 is SQVTM and CDR2 is ANQGSEA. The CDR3: CSVVSYEQYF. In DNA form, the CDR3 reads TGCAGCGTTGTATCTTACGAGCAGTACTTC.

The rearrangement joins TRBV11-3 to TRBJ2-1; D possibly corresponds to TRBD2 (5 bases). Trimming took off 5 bases at V and 10 bases at J, with 15 bases between the two ends. The CDR3 extends over 13 amino acids. Germline lookup yields CDR1 SGHNT and CDR2 YENEEA. CDR3 in DNA: TGTGCCAGCAGCCTGAGGGCCCCCGTGGAGCAGTTCTTC. Its protein is CASSLRAPVEQFF.

The rearrangement joins TRBV2 to TRBJ2-1, with 9 bases that match TRBD2. The germline V gene has CDR1 SNHLY and CDR2 FYNNEI. With 4 bases clipped from V and 4 bases from J, the junction kept 5 bases outside the gene matches. This CDR3 is built from 15 residues. In nucleotides, the CDR3 is TGTGCCAGCAGTGCCGCGGGAGGGCGATACAATGAGCAGTTCTTC. Protein sequence: CASSAAGGRYNEQFF.

This sequence joins TRBV14 and TRBJ1-2, with D possibly being TRBD1 (6 bases). The V end lost 4 bases, the J end lost 7 bases, and 16 bases lay between the germline ends. The CDR3 is 14 residues long. Germline V lookup: CDR1 SGHDN, CDR2 FVKESK. The DNA of the CDR3 is TGTGCCAGCAGCCGAATAAAGGGGGTCCCTGGCTACACCTTC. It specifies CASSRIKGVPGYTF. The full variable domain, with the rest looked up from reference TRBV14 and TRBJ1-2, is EAGVTQFPSHSVIEKGQTVTLRCDPISGHDNLYWYRRVMGKEIKFLLHFVKESKQDESGMPNNRFLAERTGGTYSTLKVQPAELEDSGVYFCASSRIKGVPGYTFGSGTRLTVV.

V and J are TRBV29-1 and TRBJ2-7; possibly TRBD1 for D (6 bases). The CDR3 is 14 residues long. CDR1 SQVTM and CDR2 ANQGSEA come from the germline V gene. Trimming pared 6 bases from V and 7 bases from J, leaving 22 bases between. CDR3 nucleotide sequence: TGCAGCGTAAAGACGCAGGGGATGTCTGGGGAGCAGTACTTC. Its protein product is CSVKTQGMSGEQYF.

The chain uses TRBV2 and TRBJ2-3, with 9 nucleotides matching TRBD2. The CDR3 has 15 residues. The V and J ends lost 2 bases and 1 base, in that order; junction bases with no gene match: 1. Per the germline V gene, CDR1 is SNHLY and CDR2 is FYNNEI. In DNA form, the CDR3 reads TGTGCCAGCAGTGAATCTAGCGGGGGCACAGATACGCAGTATTTT. This gives the protein CASSESSGGTDTQYF.

The rearrangement joins TRBV6-5 to TRBJ2-3; no clear D gene. Germline V CDR1 and CDR2: MNHEY, SVGAGI. The CDR3 has 13 residues. V was shortened by 5 bases and J by 2 bases, with 8 bases between the two germline ends. CDR3 residues: CASSNQITDTQYF. Written as DNA, the CDR3 is TGTGCCAGCAGTAACCAGATCACAGATACGCAGTATTTT.

This chain links TRBV3-1 (or the pseudogene TRBV3-2) with TRBJ2-7, with a weak D call TRBD1 (5 bases). The germline V and J ends were trimmed by 5 bases and 5 bases, with 13 bases remaining between them. Germline-derived CDR1 and CDR2 are LGHDT and YNNKEL (reference sequence). CDR3 length: 13 residues. Here the CDR3 reads CASSYDGADEQYF. The CDR3, as DNA: TGTGCCAGCAGCTACGATGGGGCCGACGAGCAGTACTTC.

This sequence joins TRBV6-1 and TRBJ1-6; the match to TRBD1 covers 9 bases. The CDR3 is made up of 18 amino acids. The germline gives CDR1 MNHNS, CDR2 SASEGT. The V segment lost 2 bases and the J segment 5 bases; nucleotides outside the gene matches: 10. CDR3 in DNA: TGTGCCAGCAGTGAATACGGGACAGGGTATTCCGATAATTCACCCCTCCACTTT. Protein: CASSEYGTGYSDNSPLHF.

V is TRBV3-1 (or the pseudogene TRBV3-2) and J is TRBJ2-6; D is possibly TRBD2 (7 bases). This CDR3 has 17 residues. Germline-derived CDR1 and CDR2 are LGHDT and YNNKEL (reference sequence). V lost 1 base and J lost 0, with 10 bases in between. Here the CDR3 reads CASSQGGGYSGANVLTF. CDR3 nucleotide sequence: TGTGCCAGCAGCCAAGGGGGGGGCTACTCTGGGGCCAACGTCCTGACTTTC.